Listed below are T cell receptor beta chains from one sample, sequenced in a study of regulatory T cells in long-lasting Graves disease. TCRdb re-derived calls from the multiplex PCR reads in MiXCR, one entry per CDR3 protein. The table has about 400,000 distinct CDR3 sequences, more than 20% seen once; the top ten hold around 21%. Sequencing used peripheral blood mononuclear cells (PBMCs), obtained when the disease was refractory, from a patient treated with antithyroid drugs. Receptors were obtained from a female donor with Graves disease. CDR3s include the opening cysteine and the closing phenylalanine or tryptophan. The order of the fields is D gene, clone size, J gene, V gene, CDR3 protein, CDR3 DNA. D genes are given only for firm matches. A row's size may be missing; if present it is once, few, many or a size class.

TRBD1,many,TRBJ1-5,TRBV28,CASSLSGTGTQPQHF,TGTGCCAGCAGTTTATCGGGGACAGGTACTCAGCCCCAGCATTTT
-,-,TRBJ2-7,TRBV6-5,CASSYRSGEQYF,TGTGCCAGCAGTTACAGGTCCGGCGAGCAGTACTTC
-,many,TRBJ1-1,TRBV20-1,CSANADTEAFF,TGCAGTGCTAATGCGGACACTGAAGCTTTCTTT
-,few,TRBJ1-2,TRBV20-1,CSARLGGGPFYGYTF,TGCAGTGCTAGGCTAGGGGGGGGGCCCTTCTATGGCTACACCTTC
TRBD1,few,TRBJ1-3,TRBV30,CAWKQGAGNTIYF,TGTGCCTGGAAACAGGGGGCTGGAAACACCATATATTTT
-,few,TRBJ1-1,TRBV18,CASSPTPNTEAFF,TGTGCCAGCTCACCCACGCCGAACACTGAAGCTTTCTTT
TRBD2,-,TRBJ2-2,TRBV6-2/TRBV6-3,CASSSQTLAGGPAGELFF,TGTGCCAGCAGTTCCCAAACTCTAGCGGGAGGGCCGGCCGGGGAGCTGTTTTTT
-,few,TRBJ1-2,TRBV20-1,CSARSRAYGYTF,TGCAGTGCTAGAAGCAGGGCCTATGGCTACACCTTC
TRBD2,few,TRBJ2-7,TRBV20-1,CSVRGGGGEQYF,TGCAGTGTTCGGGGGGGAGGGGGCGAGCAGTACTTC
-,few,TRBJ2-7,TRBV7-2,CASSSPPGREQYF,TGTGCCAGCAGCTCACCCCCAGGGAGGGAGCAGTACTTC
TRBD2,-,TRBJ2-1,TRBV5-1,CASSFLAGVGDNEQFF,TGCGCCAGCAGCTTTCTAGCGGGAGTTGGGGACAATGAGCAGTTCTTC
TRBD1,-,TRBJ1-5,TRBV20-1,CSALGQGSGTNQPQHF,TGCAGTGCTTTGGGACAGGGATCGGGGACAAATCAGCCCCAGCATTTT
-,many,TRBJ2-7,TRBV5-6,CASSLSVTYEQYF,TGTGCCAGCAGCTTAAGTGTAACCTACGAGCAGTACTTC
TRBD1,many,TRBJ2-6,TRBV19,CATSGQGSAGANVLTF,TGTGCCACGTCGGGACAGGGAAGTGCTGGGGCCAACGTCCTGACTTTC